These T cell receptor beta chains were read from a single sample in a study of identifying expanded T cells in peripheral blood. Repertoires were generated with immunoSEQ multiplex PCR, while TCRdb's copy carries only in-frame clones and drops some. The table shows approximately 85,000 clones, with 88% occurring only once. The sequencing sample was made of blood. The receptors here all came from a person aged 18-70 years in good health. Both conserved end residues are part of each CDR3. Fields, in order: V gene, J gene, CDR3 protein.

v_gene: TRBV9; j_gene: TRBJ1-6; CDR3aa: CASSVRDKNSPLHF
v_gene: TRBV19; j_gene: TRBJ1-5; CDR3aa: CASSPRREGQPQHF
v_gene: TRBV27; j_gene: TRBJ1-2; CDR3aa: CASSLSPGQYYGYTF
v_gene: TRBV19; j_gene: TRBJ2-1; CDR3aa: CASSSQGGNEQFF
v_gene: TRBV18; j_gene: TRBJ1-1; CDR3aa: CASSQGENTEAFF
v_gene: TRBV4-1; j_gene: TRBJ2-1; CDR3aa: CASSQVLGYEQFF
v_gene: TRBV7-9; j_gene: TRBJ1-1; CDR3aa: CASSLAGSTGVWTEAFF
v_gene: TRBV6-5; j_gene: TRBJ1-2; CDR3aa: CASRGSGGNYGYTF
v_gene: TRBV7-6; j_gene: TRBJ2-5; CDR3aa: CASSLEGWQETQYF
v_gene: TRBV29-1; j_gene: TRBJ2-1; CDR3aa: CSVPLGLAGLDNEQFF
v_gene: TRBV7-2; j_gene: TRBJ2-7; CDR3aa: CASSSLLDSQSEQYF
v_gene: TRBV7-9; j_gene: TRBJ2-5; CDR3aa: CASSPRGGTTTEAQYF
v_gene: TRBV6-5; j_gene: TRBJ2-2; CDR3aa: CASRTTGLRTGELFF
v_gene: TRBV29-1; j_gene: TRBJ1-1; CDR3aa: CSAFMTEAFF
v_gene: TRBV5-4; j_gene: TRBJ2-2; CDR3aa: CASSRTANTGELFF
v_gene: TRBV18; j_gene: TRBJ2-3; CDR3aa: CASSPVGTGVTDTQYF
v_gene: TRBV10-3; j_gene: TRBJ2-1; CDR3aa: CAISGRGNEQFF
v_gene: TRBV19; j_gene: TRBJ1-2; CDR3aa: CASSHPYGYTF
v_gene: TRBV6-1; j_gene: TRBJ2-3; CDR3aa: CASSEALGGHGSTDTQYF
v_gene: TRBV11-1; j_gene: TRBJ2-7; CDR3aa: CASSLTAEQYF
v_gene: TRBV6-5; j_gene: TRBJ1-1; CDR3aa: CASSYTPGRRTEAFF
v_gene: TRBV4-3; j_gene: TRBJ2-3; CDR3aa: CASSPGGTQYF
v_gene: TRBV7-8; j_gene: TRBJ2-7; CDR3aa: CASSPRVRDKDYEQYF
v_gene: TRBV7-2; j_gene: TRBJ2-7; CDR3aa: CASSFNGGATEQYF
v_gene: TRBV25-1; j_gene: TRBJ2-2; CDR3aa: CASRKTGLDGELFF
v_gene: TRBV5-4; j_gene: TRBJ2-7; CDR3aa: CASSLGATEQYF
v_gene: TRBV2; j_gene: TRBJ1-1; CDR3aa: CASSNRGRDTEAFF
v_gene: TRBV7-9; j_gene: TRBJ1-1; CDR3aa: CASSFSGITEAFF
v_gene: TRBV7-9; j_gene: TRBJ1-1; CDR3aa: CASSLYRGRNTEAFF
v_gene: TRBV19; j_gene: TRBJ1-5; CDR3aa: CASRGQGNQPQHF
v_gene: TRBV5-1; j_gene: TRBJ2-7; CDR3aa: CASSWEYRSGPYEQYF
v_gene: TRBV5-4; j_gene: TRBJ2-7; CDR3aa: CASSLDSPGRHRESEQYF
v_gene: TRBV6-6; j_gene: TRBJ1-5; CDR3aa: CASSDLGGADEPQHF
v_gene: TRBV6-5; j_gene: TRBJ1-2; CDR3aa: CASSLTRGSDGYTF
v_gene: TRBV7-9; j_gene: TRBJ1-3; CDR3aa: CASSLVSVQARNTIYF
v_gene: TRBV4-1; j_gene: TRBJ1-2; CDR3aa: CASSLFPTGTGMGHYGYTF